The 16 T cell receptor beta chains reported below all come from one sample, sequenced in a study of PD-1 blockade in classical Hodgkin lymphoma. Regarding time point: cycle 4 day 1 (C4D1), after 6 weeks of nivolumab. Each of the patients experienced relapse following autologous stem cell transplantation, and their brentuximab vedotin exposure differed. Using immunoSEQ multiplex PCR, the repertoire was profiled, and TCRdb retains in-frame clones only, with some absent. The repertoire has roughly 48,000 clones, about 89% of them found once; the top ten carry 6% to 7.5%. The material sequenced was peripheral blood mononuclear cells (PBMCs), taken before the fourth cycle of nivolumab. The receptors here all came from a human donor with classical Hodgkin lymphoma.

The chain couples TRBV10-2 to TRBJ2-5; possibly TRBD1 or TRBD2 for D (5 bases each). The DNA matches TRBJ2-7 better at its end, which makes the J call doubtful. Germline V CDR1 and CDR2: WSHSY, SAAADI. The CDR3 sequence is 17 residues long. This chain's CDR3 is CASSESAFGTRSYEQYF. The CDR3 nucleotides are TGCGCCAGCAGTGAGTCAGCCTTCGGGACGCGCTCCTACGAGCAGTACTTC.

This clone was counted once. This chain links TRBV18 with TRBJ2-2, with D perhaps matching TRBD1 (6 bases). Germline CDR1 KGHSH, CDR2 LQKENI. The CDR3 sequence is 14 residues long. V lost 1 base and J lost 5, with 8 bases in between. The DNA of the CDR3 is TGTGCCAGCTCACCACAACAGGGTACCGGGGAGCTGTTTTTT. Protein sequence: CASSPQQGTGELFF.

This clone occurred once. The chain recombines TRBV2 with TRBJ2-7, with TRBD1 as a possible D gene (6 bases). CDR1 and CDR2 (germline): SNHLY, FYNNEI. Trimming shortened V by 1 base and J by 0 bases, and 13 bases separated the two germline ends. This CDR3 comprises 16 residues. The CDR3 reads CASSEEGQLSSYEQYF. CDR3 in DNA: TGTGCCAGCAGTGAAGAAGGACAGCTCAGCTCCTACGAGCAGTACTTC. Using reference TRBV2 and TRBJ2-7 for the parts outside the CDR3, the full variable domain is EPEVTQTPSHQVTQMGQEVILRCVPISNHLYFYWYRQILGQKVEFLVSFYNNEISEKSEIFDDQFSVERPDGSNFTLKIRSTKLEDSAMYFCASSEEGQLSSYEQYFGPGTRLTVT.

The V call is TRBV14, the J call TRBJ2-7; a weak D match, TRBD1 (5 bases). The CDR3 consists of 16 residues. V was cut by 4 bases and J by 2 bases, with 18 bases left in between. CDR1 is SGHDN, CDR2 FVKESK, per germline. Written as DNA, the CDR3 is TGTGCCAGCAGCCGCGCAGGGATGTTTGGCCCCTACGAGCAGTACTTC. Its translation: CASSRAGMFGPYEQYF.

This chain links TRBV19 with TRBJ2-1; D uncertain. The CDR3 consists of 15 residues. V was shortened by 10 bases and J by 2 bases, with 18 bases between the two germline ends. Germline-derived CDR1 and CDR2 are LNHDA and SQIVND (reference sequence). DNA for the CDR3: TGTGCCATTCCTAGTCAAGAAATCCCCTACAATGAGCAGTTCTTC. This encodes CAIPSQEIPYNEQFF.

This clone has more than one count but fewer than ten. The chain recombines TRBV7-2 with TRBJ1-2, with D tentatively TRBD1 (6 bases). The CDR3 is 14 residues long. From germline, CDR1 is SGHTA and CDR2 FQGNSA. V was clipped by 3 bases and J by 5 bases, with 13 bases between them. CDR3 nucleotide sequence: TGTGCCAGCAGCTTTTCGTCCAGGGGATATGGCTACACCTTC. Translation gives CASSFSSRGYGYTF.

The chain carries TRBV7-6 and TRBJ2-7; D perhaps matches TRBD2 (5 bases). Between the trimmed V and J ends, which lost 5 bases and 0 bases, there was a span of 14 bases. This CDR3 spans 15 amino acids. Germline values: CDR1 SGHVS, CDR2 FNYEAQ. In DNA form, the CDR3 reads TGTGCCAGCAGCCCGCGGGCAGTCATCTCCTACGAGCAGTACTTC. Encoded protein: CASSPRAVISYEQYF.

The chain has TRBV6-5 and TRBJ1-6, with D tentatively TRBD1 (5 bases). Germline values: CDR1 MNHEY, CDR2 SVGAGI. Trimming removed 5 bases at V and 13 bases at J, with 15 bases between. This CDR3 comprises 13 residues. The CDR3 protein is CASSEQVLGPLHF. CDR3 DNA: TGTGCCAGCAGTGAACAGGTTCTGGGGCCCCTCCACTTT.

This chain joins TRBV7-9 and TRBJ2-7, with no clear D. V shed 3 bases and J shed 2 bases, with 11 bases lying between them. The CDR3 has 14 residues. Looked up from germline, CDR1 is SEHNR and CDR2 is FQNEAQ (reference sequence). The chain's CDR3 is CASSLRGRPYEQYF. DNA of the CDR3: TGTGCCAGCAGCTTGCGCGGACGGCCCTACGAGCAGTACTTC.

This rearrangement joins TRBV9 to TRBJ2-7; D is uncertain. There are 13 residues in the CDR3. V was clipped by 4 bases and J by 1 base, with 9 bases between them. The V gene's germline CDR1 is SGDLS and CDR2 YYNGEE. CDR3 amino acids: CASSLGPSYEQYF. The CDR3 DNA reads as TGTGCCAGCAGCCTTGGGCCATCCTACGAGCAGTACTTC.

The chain joins TRBV6-5 to TRBJ2-2; 10 positions match TRBD1. The germline V gene has CDR1 MNHEY and CDR2 SVGAGI. V lost 4 bases to trimming and J lost 4 bases; unmatched junction nucleotides: 6. The CDR3 loop spans 16 amino acids. The CDR3 DNA follows: TGTGCCAGCAGTTCCGGACAGGGGGGAATCACCGGGGAGCTGTTTTTT. Translated: CASSSGQGGITGELFF.

This chain links TRBV6-5 with TRBJ2-1, with 9 bases that match TRBD2. V dropped 5 bases and J dropped 4; count of bases not matched to a gene: 6. The CDR3 is made up of 15 amino acids. Looked up from germline, CDR1 is MNHEY and CDR2 is SVGAGI. CDR3 sequence reads: CASSRAGGEYNEQFF. The CDR3 nucleotides are TGTGCCAGCAGTCGCGCGGGGGGGGAGTACAATGAGCAGTTCTTC.

The chain links TRBV4-1 to TRBJ1-1; D remains ambiguous. The germline V and J ends were trimmed by 1 base and 0 bases, with 3 bases remaining between them. There are 13 residues in the CDR3. Germline assignment: CDR1 MGHRA and CDR2 YSYEKL. CDR3 loop: CASSQGVNTEAFF. In DNA, the CDR3 is TGCGCCAGCAGCCAAGGGGTGAACACTGAAGCTTTCTTT.

CDR3 loop: CASSLDQIAGGLQETQYF. CDR3 bases: TGTGCCAGCAGCTTAGATCAGATAGCGGGAGGACTTCAAGAGACCCAGTACTTC. The V and J genes are TRBV11-2 and TRBJ2-5, with 10 bases lining up with TRBD2. Per germline, CDR1 SGHAT and CDR2 FQNNGV. CDR3 size: 18 residues. The trim removed 0 bases at V and 2 bases at J, leaving 9 bases unmatched. Together with reference TRBV11-2 and TRBJ2-5, the CDR3 gives the full variable domain: EAGVAQSPRYKIIEKRQSVAFWCNPISGHATLYWYQQILGQGPKLLIQFQNNGVVDDSQLPKDRFSAERLKGVDSTLKIQPAKLEDSAVYLCASSLDQIAGGLQETQYFGPGTRLLVL.

The chain carries TRBV2 and TRBJ2-7, with 12 bases matching TRBD1. V shed 0 bases, J shed 7 bases, and the junction held 7 bases outside the gene matches. CDR3 length: 16 amino acids. CDR1 is SNHLY, CDR2 FYNNEI, per germline. CDR3 sequence reads: CASSEARDRGQGEQYF. DNA of the CDR3: TGTGCCAGCAGTGAAGCGAGGGACAGGGGGCAGGGAGAGCAGTACTTC.

This clone was detected only a few times. J is TRBJ2-3 and V is TRBV29-1; perhaps TRBD1 as D (5 bases). The V and J ends lost 5 bases and 0 bases respectively, with 15 bases between them. Germline V gene data show CDR1 as SQVTM and CDR2 as ANQGSEA. This CDR3 spans 15 amino acids. The CDR3 DNA reads TGCAGCGTTAAACTTTACAGGCCTAGCACAGATACGCAGTATTTT. This translates into CSVKLYRPSTDTQYF.